The entry below gives a single T cell receptor (beta chain) sequence along with its context. This record comes from a study of Ad26.COV2.S vaccination and SARS-CoV-2 variants. Treatment reported: some 19 received Ad26.COV2.S at low or high dose, single or two shots; 5 received placebo; per-sample allocation not given. Sampling was done on day 63 after the first vaccine or placebo injection. TCRdb's copy holds only in-frame clones and misses some; the assay was immunoSEQ multiplex PCR. The top ten clones hold about 13% of a sample with approximately 480,000 clones, 87% of them seen once. Losses at the gene ends were 0 bases for V and 4 bases for J; bases not matched to a gene: 3. CDR1 is MNHEY, CDR2 SVGEGT, per germline. The CDR3 loop spans 16 amino acids.

The genes are TRBV6-2 or TRBV6-3 and TRBJ2-1; 10 positions match TRBD2. The specimen was peripheral blood, collected in a trial of Ad26.COV2.S vaccine versus placebo. This clonotype was obtained from a person aged 18 to 59 who received the Ad26.COV2.S COVID-19 vaccine or a placebo. CDR3 residues: CASSYSLAGAYNEQFF. The CDR3 nucleotides are TGTGCCAGCAGTTACTCGCTAGCGGGAGCTTACAATGAGCAGTTCTTC.